Presented here are 31 T cell receptor beta chains from one specimen sequenced in a study of blood T cell repertoires in COVID-19. The repertoire was sequenced with immunoSEQ multiplex PCR; TCRdb's copy has only in-frame clones and lacks some. Of 450,000 or so clones listed, about 90% are singletons. The sequencing sample was made of peripheral blood. The origin of the receptors is a man aged 18 to 29 with COVID-19, enrolled during active disease.

This chain joins TRBV29-1 and TRBJ2-2, with a weak D call TRBD1 (7 bases). Germline values: CDR1 SQVTM, CDR2 ANQGSEA. Trimming removed 8 bases at V and 6 bases at J, with 16 bases between. The CDR3 totals 13 residues. CDR3: CSTALRGAGELFF. In DNA, the CDR3 is TGCAGCACCGCCCTCAGGGGGGCCGGGGAGCTGTTTTTT.

This clone showed up just once. The chain uses TRBV11-2 and TRBJ1-3; D not certain. V dropped 1 base and J dropped 0 bases, with 7 bases sitting between them. The CDR3 has 15 amino acids. Germline CDR1 SGHAT, CDR2 FQNNGV. The CDR3 DNA follows: TGTGCCAGCAGCTTAGGTCTAAGCTCTGGAAACACCATATATTTT. Its protein product is CASSLGLSSGNTIYF.

This clone was seen more than once but under ten times. Other nucleotide sequences from this sample produce the same CDR3. The chain has TRBV30 and TRBJ2-7; 9 bases fit TRBD1. CDR1 is GTSNPN, CDR2 SVGIG, per germline (reference sequence). J lost 2 bases, V lost 3 bases, and 2 bases had no gene match. The CDR3 has 13 residues. The CDR3: CAWSRDRAYEQYF. CDR3 nucleotides: TGTGCCTGGAGCCGGGACAGGGCCTACGAGCAGTACTTC.

V is TRBV5-5 and J is TRBJ1-4; D not resolved. Germline assignment: CDR1 SGHKS and CDR2 YYEKEE (reference sequence). CDR3 length: 15 residues. Trimming cost V 0 bases and J 0 bases, with 6 bases left between them. The CDR3 DNA reads TGTGCCAGCAGCTTGGACCGAGCAACTAATGAAAAACTGTTTTTT. Its translation: CASSLDRATNEKLFF. Full variable domain (missing parts from reference TRBV5-5 and TRBJ1-4): DAGVTQSPTHLIKTRGQQVTLRCSPISGHKSVSWYQQVLGQGPQFIFQYYEKEERGRGNFPDRFSARQFPNYSSELNVNALLLGDSALYLCASSLDRATNEKLFFGSGTQLSVL.

The genes are TRBV9 and TRBJ1-3, with D hard to call. Germline-derived CDR1 and CDR2 are SGDLS and YYNGEE. CDR3 length equals 13 residues. V shed 4 bases and J shed 7 bases, with 12 bases lying between them. The CDR3 sequence: CASSSSGRNTIYF. The CDR3 DNA sequence: TGTGCCAGCAGCTCAAGTGGGAGGAACACCATATATTTT.

The chain links TRBV5-1 to TRBJ2-1; D unresolved. CDR1 is SGHRS, CDR2 YFSETQ, per germline. The CDR3 is made up of 15 amino acids. The germline V and J ends were trimmed by 0 bases and 5 bases, with 12 bases remaining between them. DNA of the CDR3: TGCGCCAGCAGCTTGGGACTCTACCTCCACAATGAGCAGTTCTTC. Its protein is CASSLGLYLHNEQFF. The full variable domain, completed using reference TRBV5-1 and TRBJ2-1, is KAGVTQTPRYLIKTRGQQVTLSCSPISGHRSVSWYQQTPGQGLQFLFEYFSETQRNKGNFPGRFSGRQFSNSRSEMNVSTLELGDSALYLCASSLGLYLHNEQFFGPGTRLTVL.

The chain joins TRBV11-2 to TRBJ1-1; a possible D gene is TRBD1 (6 bases). There are 12 residues in the CDR3. CDR1 and CDR2 from the germline V gene are SGHAT and FQNNGV. V gave up 5 bases and J gave up 6 bases, with 10 bases separating them. The DNA for the CDR3 is TGTGCCAGCAGCCAGGGGACGGCTGAAGCTTTCTTT. It yields the protein CASSQGTAEAFF.

V usage is TRBV11-3 and J usage is TRBJ2-1; 13 nucleotides align to TRBD2. Per germline, CDR1 SGHNT and CDR2 YENEEA. The CDR3 has 15 residues. The trim removed 5 bases at V and 6 bases at J, leaving 4 bases unmatched. The CDR3 region has the DNA TGTGCCAGCAGCCGCCGGACTAGCGGGAGCAATGAGCAGTTCTTC. Amino acids: CASSRRTSGSNEQFF.

The V and J genes are TRBV7-2 and TRBJ1-5, with 10 bases fitting TRBD1. The CDR3 runs to 16 residues. With 3 bases clipped from V and 6 bases from J, the junction kept 8 bases outside the gene matches. Germline V gene data show CDR1 as SGHTA and CDR2 as FQGNSA. The CDR3 coding sequence is TGTGCCAGCAGCTTCATTCGGACAGGGGGTACTCAGCCCCAGCATTTT. Translating it yields CASSFIRTGGTQPQHF. Together with reference TRBV7-2 and TRBJ1-5, the CDR3 gives the full variable domain: GAGVSQSPSNKVTEKGKDVELRCDPISGHTALYWYRQSLGQGLEFLIYFQGNSAPDKSGLPSDRFSAERTGGSVSTLTIQRTQQEDSAVYLCASSFIRTGGTQPQHFGDGTRLSIL.

The chain recombines TRBV28 with TRBJ1-2; D unresolved. Deletions cut 6 bases from V and 7 bases from J, with 9 bases between. This CDR3 contains 11 residues. Germline V gene sequence: CDR1 MDHEN, CDR2 SYDVKM. The CDR3 is CASRATSGYTF. The CDR3 DNA reads as TGTGCCAGCAGGGCCACTAGTGGCTACACCTTC.

V is TRBV7-8 and J is TRBJ1-2, with TRBD1 matching over 12 bases. V dropped 5 bases and J dropped 10; count of bases not matched to a gene: 11. Germline lookup yields CDR1 SGHVS and CDR2 FQNEAQ. This CDR3 region has 15 residues. Here the CDR3 reads CASSLKPGTGGVYTF. Written as DNA, the CDR3 is TGTGCCAGCAGCCTAAAGCCCGGGACAGGGGGCGTCTACACCTTC.

This clone was counted a few times. The chain links TRBV7-6 to TRBJ2-1; D is unclear. Germline CDR1 reads SGHVS; CDR2 reads FNYEAQ. Between the trimmed V and J ends, which lost 4 bases and 6 bases, there was a span of 10 bases. The CDR3 has 13 amino acids. The CDR3, as DNA: TGTGCCAGCAGCTATGCCTCGGGCAATGAGCAGTTCTTC. Protein product: CASSYASGNEQFF.

This chain joins TRBV6-5 and TRBJ2-3, with D perhaps matching TRBD2 (6 bases). Looked up from germline, CDR1 is MNHEY and CDR2 is SVGAGI. Trimming took 6 bases from V and 6 from J, leaving 10 bases between them. This CDR3 is built from 12 residues. The CDR3 nucleotides are TGTGCCAGCAGGGCGGGGACGGATACGCAGTATTTT. Encoded protein: CASRAGTDTQYF.

The chain joins TRBV24-1 to TRBJ2-1, with 12 bases lining up with TRBD2. The V gene end was trimmed by 3 bases and the J gene end by 8 bases; junction bases not matched to a gene: 7. The germline V gene has CDR1 KGHDR and CDR2 SFDVKD. The length of the CDR3 is 16 residues. Here the CDR3 reads CATSDVTSGRTYEQFF. The DNA of the CDR3 is TGTGCCACCAGTGATGTGACTAGCGGGAGAACCTATGAGCAGTTCTTC.

The chain is built from TRBV7-6 and TRBJ1-1, with 7 bases matching TRBD1. The CDR3 covers 14 residues. Losses at the gene ends were 6 bases for V and 0 bases for J; bases not matched to a gene: 4. CDR1 SGHVS and CDR2 FNYEAQ come from the germline V gene. The DNA for the CDR3 is TGTGCCAGCAGGGCGACAGGGCTGAACACTGAAGCTTTCTTT. This encodes CASRATGLNTEAFF.

The chain has TRBV5-1 and TRBJ1-2, with unresolved D. V gave up 0 bases and J gave up 8 bases, with 11 bases separating them. Germline lookup yields CDR1 SGHRS and CDR2 YFSETQ. This CDR3 is 13 amino acids long. The DNA for the CDR3 is TGCGCCAGCAGCTTGGGAGCAGGCCCCGGCTACACCTTC. It translates to CASSLGAGPGYTF.

The V and J genes are TRBV6-1 and TRBJ1-1; weak D call: TRBD1 (5 bases). The CDR3 length is 15 residues. Germline CDR1 is MNHNS and CDR2 is SASEGT. With 2 bases removed from V and 11 bases from J, the gap between germline ends came to 21 bases. CDR3 nucleotides: TGTGCCAGCAGTGAACCTTTCACAGGATCGCTCCCGGCTTTCTTT. It yields the protein CASSEPFTGSLPAFF.

The V call is TRBV19, the J call TRBJ2-7; 8 bases are shared with TRBD2. CDR1 and CDR2 from the germline V gene are LNHDA and SQIVND (reference sequence). The CDR3 extends over 14 amino acids. Trimming removed 3 bases from V and 4 bases from J; junction bases left unmatched: 5. Here the CDR3 reads CASSMGSGGYEQYF. In nucleotides, the CDR3 is TGTGCCAGTAGTATGGGCAGCGGGGGATACGAGCAGTACTTC.

The chain is built from TRBV6-6 and TRBJ2-7, with 12 bases that match TRBD2. With V trimmed by 6 bases and J by 5 bases, 8 bases remained unmatched. This CDR3 has 15 residues. The germline CDR1 and CDR2 sequences are MNHNY and SVGAGI (reference sequence). In DNA, the CDR3 is TGTGCCAGCAGCCCGTCTAGCGGGAGGGCCGACGAGCAGTACTTC. It encodes CASSPSSGRADEQYF.

The chain uses TRBV4-1 and TRBJ2-3; D possibly corresponds to TRBD2 (7 bases). V was cut by 1 base and J by 5 bases, with 22 bases left in between. The germline CDR1 and CDR2 sequences are MGHRA and YSYEKL. The CDR3 totals 18 residues. The CDR3 coding sequence is TGCGCCAGCAGCCAAGTAGCAAAGTGGGGGGGCCCCGGAGATACGCAGTATTTT. As protein: CASSQVAKWGGPGDTQYF.

The rearrangement uses TRBV18 and TRBJ2-7; tentatively, D is TRBD2 (6 bases). V lost 2 bases, J lost 3 bases, and 17 bases lay in between. The CDR3 loop spans 16 amino acids. Germline CDR1 KGHSH, CDR2 LQKENI. The CDR3 reads CASSPWGTVGYYEQYF. The CDR3 nucleotides are TGTGCCAGCTCACCATGGGGGACTGTTGGATACTACGAGCAGTACTTC.

This rearrangement joins TRBV5-6 to TRBJ1-4; D unresolved. V dropped 0 bases and J dropped 5 bases, with 8 bases sitting between them. Germline assignment: CDR1 SGHDT and CDR2 YYEEEE. CDR3 length: 14 residues. For the CDR3, the DNA is TGTGCCAGCAGCTTGGACAGCCCAAATGAAAAACTGTTTTTT. Protein: CASSLDSPNEKLFF. Supplemented by reference TRBV5-6 and TRBJ1-4, the full variable domain reads DAGVTQSPTHLIKTRGQQVTLRCSPKSGHDTVSWYQQALGQGPQFIFQYYEEEERQRGNFPDRFSGHQFPNYSSELNVNALLLGDSALYLCASSLDSPNEKLFFGSGTQLSVL.

The chain recombines TRBV2 with TRBJ2-2, with 8 nucleotides matching TRBD2. The junction had 14 bases not matched to a gene; V was cut back by 4 bases and J by 4 bases. This CDR3 is 18 amino acids long. Germline V gives CDR1 SNHLY, CDR2 FYNNEI. The CDR3 DNA reads TGTGCCAGCAGTGTGACCGGGACGGGAGGGATGTTCACCGGGGAGCTGTTTTTT. It is translated as CASSVTGTGGMFTGELFF. The complete variable domain, with remaining parts taken from reference TRBV2 and TRBJ2-2, reads EPEVTQTPSHQVTQMGQEVILRCVPISNHLYFYWYRQILGQKVEFLVSFYNNEISEKSEIFDDQFSVERPDGSNFTLKIRSTKLEDSAMYFCASSVTGTGGMFTGELFFGEGSRLTVL.

V and J are TRBV7-8 and TRBJ1-5; D remains ambiguous. CDR3 length equals 15 residues. Trimming cost V 8 bases and J 7 bases, with 21 bases left between them. Germline CDR1 SGHVS, CDR2 FQNEAQ. In DNA, the CDR3 is TGTGCCAGCGCACTCCGGGAGGCGGGCGGGCAGCCCCAGCATTTT. This sequence encodes CASALREAGGQPQHF.

The rearrangement uses TRBV6-6 and TRBJ2-3; 7 bases match TRBD2. Germline V gives CDR1 MNHNY, CDR2 SVGAGI (reference sequence). The CDR3 sequence is 16 residues long. With 0 bases clipped from V and 3 bases from J, the junction kept 6 bases outside the gene matches. In nucleotides, the CDR3 is TGTGCCAGCAGTTACTCTCTGTCGGGGGGAACAGATACGCAGTATTTT. Translation: CASSYSLSGGTDTQYF.

The genes are TRBV2 and TRBJ2-1, with D tentatively TRBD1 (6 bases). The V end lost 6 bases, the J end lost 12 bases, and 18 bases lay between the germline ends. The germline CDR1 and CDR2 sequences are SNHLY and FYNNEI. The CDR3 extends over 13 amino acids. The CDR3 nucleotides are TGTGCCAGCAGCCATGGGACATCCCAGACGCAGTTCTTC. It yields the protein CASSHGTSQTQFF.

The rearrangement links TRBV7-3 to TRBJ2-2; 7 nucleotides align to TRBD2. V shed 5 bases, J shed 6 bases, and the junction held 6 bases outside the gene matches. The length of the CDR3 is 14 residues. Looked up from germline, CDR1 is SGHTA and CDR2 is FQGTGA. The CDR3 here is CASSPLGGSGELFF. The CDR3 DNA sequence: TGTGCCAGCAGCCCCCTGGGGGGGTCCGGGGAGCTGTTTTTT.

This clone was observed once. The chain uses TRBV5-6 and TRBJ1-5; D may be TRBD1 (5 bases). Germline V gene sequence: CDR1 SGHDT, CDR2 YYEEEE. V was trimmed by 4 bases and J by 7 bases, leaving 9 bases between them. The CDR3 covers 12 residues. CDR3 nucleotides: TGTGCCAGCAGCCGTCCAGGGCAGCCCCAGCATTTT. Residues: CASSRPGQPQHF.

This chain links TRBV5-6 with TRBJ2-5, with TRBD1 matching over 9 bases. Germline V gives CDR1 SGHDT, CDR2 YYEEEE. The J segment lost 0 bases and the V segment lost 3 bases, leaving 6 bases of the junction unmatched. CDR3 length: 16 residues. For the CDR3, the DNA is TGTGCCAGCAGCTGGGCCGGGACAGGGTACCAAGAGACCCAGTACTTC. Translation: CASSWAGTGYQETQYF.

The chain has TRBV5-1 and TRBJ2-7; 7 bases align to TRBD1. Germline V gives CDR1 SGHRS, CDR2 YFSETQ. Trimming removed 3 bases from V and 7 bases from J; junction bases left unmatched: 25. The CDR3 runs to 19 residues. CDR3 DNA: TGCGCCAGCAGCTGGACCCGTATCCAATCGGGACAGAGCTTGGGGGAGCAGTACTTC. The encoded protein is CASSWTRIQSGQSLGEQYF.

This clone was counted only a few times. The J gene is TRBJ1-1, the V gene TRBV5-5; D not certain. Germline V gives CDR1 SGHKS, CDR2 YYEKEE (reference sequence). The CDR3 extends over 13 amino acids. Trimming shortened V by 0 bases and J by 5 bases, and 8 bases separated the two germline ends. CDR3 loop: CASSLASLTEAFF. The CDR3, as DNA: TGTGCCAGCAGCTTGGCCTCGTTAACTGAAGCTTTCTTT.